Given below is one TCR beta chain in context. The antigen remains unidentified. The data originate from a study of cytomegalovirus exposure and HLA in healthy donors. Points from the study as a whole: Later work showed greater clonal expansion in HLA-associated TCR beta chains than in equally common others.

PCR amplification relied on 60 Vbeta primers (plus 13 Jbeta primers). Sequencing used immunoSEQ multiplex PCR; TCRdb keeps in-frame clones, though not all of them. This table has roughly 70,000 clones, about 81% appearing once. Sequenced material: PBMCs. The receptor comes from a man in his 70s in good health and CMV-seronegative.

The CDR3 sequence is CASSQDLMDRVHEQYF. DNA of the CDR3: TGCGCCAGCAGCCAAGATCTAATGGACAGGGTTCACGAGCAGTACTTC. The V and J genes are TRBV4-3 and TRBJ2-7, with TRBD1 matching 8 bases. V gave up 0 bases and J gave up 5 bases; unmatched junction bases: 9. This CDR3 contains 16 residues. From germline, CDR1 is LGHNA and CDR2 YSLEER.